This T cell receptor beta chain stems from a study of blood T cell repertoires in COVID-19. The J segment lost 6 bases and the V segment lost 6 bases, leaving 10 bases of the junction unmatched. Germline CDR1 reads MDHEN; CDR2 reads SYDVKM. The length of the CDR3 is 15 residues. Clones were read by immunoSEQ multiplex PCR, and TCRdb kept only the in-frame ones, dropping some. The sample lists 200,000 to 250,000 clones; over 70% were seen once. The origin of this receptor is a woman in her 70s with acute or convalescent COVID-19. The sequencing sample was made of peripheral blood. V usage is TRBV28 and J usage is TRBJ2-7; 11 bases are a match to TRBD2. The CDR3 coding sequence is TGTGCCAGCAGCCTAACTAGCGGGGGTTCGCGCGAGCAGTACTTC. It encodes CASSLTSGGSREQYF.